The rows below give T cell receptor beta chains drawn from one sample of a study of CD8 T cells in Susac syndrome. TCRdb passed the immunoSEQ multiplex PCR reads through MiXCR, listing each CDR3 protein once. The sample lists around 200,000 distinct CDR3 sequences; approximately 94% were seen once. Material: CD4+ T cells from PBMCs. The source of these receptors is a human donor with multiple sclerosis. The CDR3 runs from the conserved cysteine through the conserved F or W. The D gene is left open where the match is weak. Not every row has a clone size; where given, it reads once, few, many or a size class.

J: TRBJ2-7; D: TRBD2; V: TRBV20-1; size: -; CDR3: CSAAPGLAGGMSSYEQYF; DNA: TGCAGTGCCGCTCCGGGACTAGCGGGCGGGATGTCGTCCTACGAGCAGTACTTC
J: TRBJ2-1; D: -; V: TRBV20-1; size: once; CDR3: CSARGFVQGGRGSGEQFF; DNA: TGCAGTGCTAGAGGTTTCGTTCAGGGGGGGCGAGGGTCGGGTGAGCAGTTCTTC
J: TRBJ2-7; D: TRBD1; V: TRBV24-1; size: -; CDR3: CATRSGQDYEQYF; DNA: TGTGCCACCAGATCGGGACAGGACTACGAGCAGTACTTC
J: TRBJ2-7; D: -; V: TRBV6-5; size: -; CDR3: CASRGAGGKSYEQYF; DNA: TGTGCCAGCAGGGGGGCCGGGGGAAAATCATACGAGCAGTACTTC
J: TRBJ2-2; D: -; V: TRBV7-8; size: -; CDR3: CASSLIPRQGSNTGELFF; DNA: TGTGCCAGCAGCTTAATCCCCAGGCAGGGCTCGAACACCGGGGAGCTGTTTTTT
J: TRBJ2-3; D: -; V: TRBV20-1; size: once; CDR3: CSAYYYTDTQYF; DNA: TGCAGTGCTTATTACTACACAGATACGCAGTATTTT
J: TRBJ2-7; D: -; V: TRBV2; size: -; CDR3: CASSEDSYSYEQYF; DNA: TGTGCCAGCAGTGAGGACAGTTACTCCTACGAGCAGTACTTC
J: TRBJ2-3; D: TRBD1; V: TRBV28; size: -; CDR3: CASSQVGQGTDTQYF; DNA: TGTGCCAGCAGCCAGGTCGGACAGGGCACAGATACGCAGTATTTT
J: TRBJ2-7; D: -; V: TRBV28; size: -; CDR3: CAAGAAGLREQYF; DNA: TGTGCCGCCGGGGCGGCAGGGCTCCGTGAGCAGTACTTC
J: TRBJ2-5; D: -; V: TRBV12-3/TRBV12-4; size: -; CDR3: CASSSFRGPQETQYF; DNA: TGTGCCAGCAGTTCATTCCGGGGGCCCCAAGAGACCCAGTACTTC
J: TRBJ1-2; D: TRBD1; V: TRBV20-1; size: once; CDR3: CSAWDSKSYGYTF; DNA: TGCAGTGCTTGGGACAGCAAGAGTTATGGCTACACCTTC
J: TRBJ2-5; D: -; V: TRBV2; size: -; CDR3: CATRGDQETQYF; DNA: TGTGCCACCAGGGGGGACCAAGAGACCCAGTACTTC
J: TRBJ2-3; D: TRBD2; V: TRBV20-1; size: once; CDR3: CSARDWAGRGGPDTQYF; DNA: TGCAGTGCTAGAGATTGGGCCGGTCGGGGGGGGCCAGATACGCAGTATTTT
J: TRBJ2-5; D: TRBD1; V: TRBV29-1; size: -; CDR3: CSVAQGALVVETQYF; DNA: TGCAGCGTTGCACAGGGGGCCCTCGTCGTGGAGACCCAGTACTTC
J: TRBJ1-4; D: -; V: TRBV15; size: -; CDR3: CATSRERRALNEKLFF; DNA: TGTGCCACCAGCAGAGAGAGAAGGGCCCTTAATGAAAAACTGTTTTTT
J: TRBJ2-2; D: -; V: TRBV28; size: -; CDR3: CASSGFGELFF; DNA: TGTGCCAGCAGTGGATTTGGGGAGCTGTTTTTT
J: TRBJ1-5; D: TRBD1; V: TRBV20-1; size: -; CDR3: CSARGGTGGDQPQHF; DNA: TGCAGTGCTAGAGGCGGGACAGGGGGTGATCAGCCCCAGCATTTT
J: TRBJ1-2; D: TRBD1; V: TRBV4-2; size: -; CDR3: CASSQLDREAGYTF; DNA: TGTGCCAGCAGCCAATTGGACAGGGAAGCTGGCTACACCTTC
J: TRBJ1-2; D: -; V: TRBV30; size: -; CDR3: CAWRHPYYGYTF; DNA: TGTGCCTGGAGACATCCTTACTATGGCTACACCTTC
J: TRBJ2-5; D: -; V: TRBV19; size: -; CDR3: CASSPRWGGQTQYF; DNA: TGTGCCAGTAGTCCCCGGTGGGGTGGGCAGACCCAGTACTTC
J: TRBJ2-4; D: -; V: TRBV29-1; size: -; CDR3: CSVDWGQKIYF; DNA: TGCAGCGTTGATTGGGGGCAGAAAATCTACTTC
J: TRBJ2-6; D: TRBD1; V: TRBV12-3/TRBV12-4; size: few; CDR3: CASSLQGAGANVLTF; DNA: TGTGCCAGCAGTTTACAGGGGGCTGGGGCCAACGTCCTGACTTTC
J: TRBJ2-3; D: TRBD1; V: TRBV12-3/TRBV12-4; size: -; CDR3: CASSSIDRGTQYF; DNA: TGTGCCAGCAGTTCGATTGACAGGGGAACGCAGTATTTT
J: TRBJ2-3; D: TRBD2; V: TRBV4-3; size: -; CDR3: CASSQGSGGTDTQYF; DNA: TGCGCCAGCAGCCAAGGTAGCGGGGGAACAGATACGCAGTATTTT
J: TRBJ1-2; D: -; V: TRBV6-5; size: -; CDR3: CASSPGPHYYTF; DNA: TGTGCCAGCAGTCCCGGACCACATTACTACACCTTC
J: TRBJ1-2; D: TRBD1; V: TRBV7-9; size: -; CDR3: CASSIGTANYGYTF; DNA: TGTGCCAGCAGCATCGGGACAGCTAACTATGGCTACACCTTC
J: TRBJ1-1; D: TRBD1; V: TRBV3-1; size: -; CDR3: CASSQKGAGTEAFF; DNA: TGTGCCAGCAGCCAGAAGGGGGCCGGCACTGAAGCTTTCTTT
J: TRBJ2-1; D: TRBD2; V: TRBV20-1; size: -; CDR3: CSAYSAGGPHEQFF; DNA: TGCAGTGCCTACAGCGCGGGGGGGCCCCATGAGCAGTTCTTC
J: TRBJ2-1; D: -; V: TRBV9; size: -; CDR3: CASSGGTLGNNEQFF; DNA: TGTGCCAGCAGCGGCGGCACCCTAGGGAACAATGAGCAGTTCTTC
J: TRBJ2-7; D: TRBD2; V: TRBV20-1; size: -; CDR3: CSAPPSGASEQYF; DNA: TGCAGTGCTCCCCCTAGCGGGGCGAGCGAGCAGTACTTC
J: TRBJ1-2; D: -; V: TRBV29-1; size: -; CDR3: CSAQVYGYTF; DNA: TGCAGCGCACAGGTTTATGGCTACACCTTC
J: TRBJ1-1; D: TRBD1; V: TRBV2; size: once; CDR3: CASSPTGRNTEAFF; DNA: TGTGCCAGCAGCCCGACAGGGAGGAACACTGAAGCTTTCTTT
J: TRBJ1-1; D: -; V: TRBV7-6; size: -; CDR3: CASSPGFGSEAFF; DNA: TGTGCCAGCAGCCCAGGGTTTGGGTCTGAAGCTTTCTTT
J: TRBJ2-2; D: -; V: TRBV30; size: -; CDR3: CAWSGRTGNTGELFF; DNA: TGTGCCTGGAGTGGCCGGACCGGGAACACCGGGGAGCTGTTTTTT
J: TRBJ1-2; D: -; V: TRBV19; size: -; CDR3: CASSIDTYGYTF; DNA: TGTGCCAGTAGTATAGATACCTATGGCTACACCTTC
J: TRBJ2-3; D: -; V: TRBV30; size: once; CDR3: CASRANFGGTDTQYF; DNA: TGTGCCTCACGAGCCAACTTTGGCGGCACAGATACGCAGTATTTT
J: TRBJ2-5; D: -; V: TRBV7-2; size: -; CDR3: CASSLRDYQETQYF; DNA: TGTGCCAGCAGCCTGAGGGACTACCAAGAGACCCAGTACTTC
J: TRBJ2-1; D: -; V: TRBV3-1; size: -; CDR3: CASSQGLYNEQFF; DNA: TGTGCCAGCAGCCAAGGGCTATACAATGAGCAGTTCTTC
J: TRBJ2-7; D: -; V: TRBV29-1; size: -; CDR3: CSVEDPRGASYEQYF; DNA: TGCAGCGTTGAAGACCCCCGGGGGGCCTCCTACGAGCAGTACTTC
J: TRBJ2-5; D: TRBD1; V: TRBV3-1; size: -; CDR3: CASSPWIGTGRRETQYF; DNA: TGTGCCAGCAGCCCCTGGATTGGGACAGGGAGACGAGAGACCCAGTACTTC
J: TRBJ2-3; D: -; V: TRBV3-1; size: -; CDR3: CASSLRRGPADTQYF; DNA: TGTGCCAGCAGCCTTCGGCGGGGGCCCGCAGATACGCAGTATTTT
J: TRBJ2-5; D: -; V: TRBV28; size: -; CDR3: CASSLGDTQETQYF; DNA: TGTGCCAGCAGTTTAGGGGACACCCAAGAGACCCAGTACTTC
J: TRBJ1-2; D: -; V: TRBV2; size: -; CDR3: CASSSREGFIGYTF; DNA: TGTGCCAGCAGCTCAAGGGAGGGGTTCATTGGCTACACCTTC
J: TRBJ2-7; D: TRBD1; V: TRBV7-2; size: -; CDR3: CASSGGTGTYEQYF; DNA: TGTGCCAGCAGTGGGGGGACAGGGACCTACGAGCAGTACTTC